The 14 T cell receptor beta chains presented below share a single source sample, sequenced in a study of T-cell reconstitution after alpha-beta-depleted transplantation in children. Preparation of the TCRbeta library used unique molecular identifiers. One entry per CDR3 protein results from TCRdb running MiXCR on the PCR reads. Among approximately 490,000 distinct CDR3 sequences listed, 10% to 13% were seen once. The sample in question was PBMCs, obtained before TCRalphabeta/CD19-depleted stem cell transplant. These receptors were taken from a child aged 2 to 15 with inherited bone marrow failure, due to receive a stem cell transplant.

This clonotype was observed a few times. The chain carries TRBV27 and TRBJ2-7; 7 nucleotides match TRBD2. Germline CDR1 and CDR2: MNHEY and SMNVEV (reference sequence). The CDR3 is made up of 17 amino acids. The ends lost 8 bases at V and 5 bases at J; junction bases unmatched: 21. The CDR3 bases are TGTGCCAGCCATTGGCCTCTCTCTGGCGGGAGCGCCCACGAGCAGTACTTC. It is translated as CASHWPLSGGSAHEQYF.

A word on this clonotype: A read error may be the cause here, since a much bigger clone is one base away. The chain carries TRBV4-3 and TRBJ2-7; D is perhaps TRBD2 (5 bases). The V gene lost 1 base and the J gene lost 2 bases, with 12 bases spanning the gap. This CDR3 spans 15 amino acids. Germline V lookup: CDR1 LGHNA, CDR2 YSLEER. In DNA form, the CDR3 reads TGCGCCAGCAGCCAAGGGACTTCCCCTGCCTACGAGCAGTACTTC. This gives the protein CASSQGTSPAYEQYF.

This chain joins TRBV3-1 and TRBJ1-2; possibly TRBD1 for D (6 bases). Looked up from germline, CDR1 is LGHDT and CDR2 is YNNKEL (reference sequence). The CDR3 extends over 14 amino acids. V lost 1 base and J 4 bases, leaving 10 bases between the germline ends. Here the CDR3 reads CASSQVGRGYGYTF. For the CDR3, the DNA is TGTGCCAGCAGCCAAGTGGGCAGGGGCTATGGCTACACCTTC.

The table lists this clonotype with many counts. The rearrangement uses TRBV7-8 and TRBJ2-5; D may be TRBD1 (6 bases). V was clipped by 5 bases and J by 3 bases, with 13 bases between them. The CDR3 contains 14 residues. Looked up from germline, CDR1 is SGHVS and CDR2 is FQNEAQ. CDR3 nucleotide sequence: TGTGCCAGCAGCAGAGACAGGCTGGAAGAGACCCAGTACTTC. It is translated as CASSRDRLEETQYF.

This chain connects TRBV7-2 to TRBJ2-1; D not resolved. This CDR3 comprises 15 residues. Trimming left V 2 bases short and J 8 bases short, with 16 bases between. Germline V gene data show CDR1 as SGHTA and CDR2 as FQGNSA. The CDR3 loop is CASSLYRAPGDEQFF. The CDR3 bases are TGTGCCAGCAGCTTATACCGGGCTCCTGGCGATGAGCAGTTCTTC. Drawing the rest from reference TRBV7-2 and TRBJ2-1, the complete variable domain is GAGVSQSPSNKVTEKGKDVELRCDPISGHTALYWYRQSLGQGLEFLIYFQGNSAPDKSGLPSDRFSAERTGGSVSTLTIQRTQQEDSAVYLCASSLYRAPGDEQFFGPGTRLTVL.

This clonotype was picked up a small number of times. The CDR3 spells CSVEGLSTNEQFF. CDR3 DNA: TGCAGCGTTGAGGGGTTGAGCACCAATGAGCAGTTCTTC. The chain recombines TRBV29-1 with TRBJ2-1; D is uncertain. With 3 bases removed from V and 6 bases from J, the gap between germline ends came to 12 bases. From germline, CDR1 is SQVTM and CDR2 ANQGSEA. This CDR3 is built from 13 residues.

This clonotype was seen many times. The V gene is TRBV6-2 or TRBV6-3, the J gene TRBJ2-1; 8 bases map to TRBD1. The J segment lost 5 bases and the V segment lost 7 bases, leaving 10 bases of the junction unmatched. The CDR3 has 15 amino acids. The germline V gene encodes CDR1 MNHEY and CDR2 SVGEGT. CDR3: CASTSSDRVNNEQFF. As DNA, the CDR3 is TGTGCCAGCACCTCCTCGGACAGGGTAAACAATGAGCAGTTCTTC.

This chain connects TRBV6-5 to TRBJ2-7, with TRBD1 identical over 9 bases. The CDR3 consists of 15 residues. The germline V gene encodes CDR1 MNHEY and CDR2 SVGAGI. The V gene end was trimmed by 0 bases and the J gene end by 3 bases; junction bases not matched to a gene: 3. The CDR3 sequence: CASSYSGQGSYEQYF. DNA for the CDR3: TGTGCCAGCAGTTACTCCGGACAGGGGAGCTACGAGCAGTACTTC.

This clonotype has at least ten counts. The chain links TRBV7-2 to TRBJ2-1, with D possibly matching TRBD1 (5 bases). The V gene lost 4 bases and the J gene lost 5 bases, with 15 bases spanning the gap. Germline CDR1 is SGHTA and CDR2 is FQGNSA. The CDR3 runs 15 residues. This chain's CDR3 is CASSSHRTTNNEQFF. The CDR3 DNA is TGTGCCAGCAGCTCCCACAGGACGACAAACAATGAGCAGTTCTTC.

J is TRBJ2-5 and V is TRBV5-4, with D possibly being TRBD2 (6 bases). Germline loops: CDR1 SGHNT, CDR2 YYREEE (reference sequence). Trimming removed 3 bases from V and 7 bases from J, with 13 bases in between. This CDR3 region has 13 residues. The DNA of the CDR3 is TGTGCCAGCAGCTCGGAGGGCGGCGGGACCCAGTACTTC. As protein: CASSSEGGGTQYF. The full variable domain, completed using reference TRBV5-4 and TRBJ2-5, is ETGVTQSPTHLIKTRGQQVTLRCSSQSGHNTVSWYQQALGQGPQFIFQYYREEENGRGNFPPRFSGLQFPNYSSELNVNALELDDSALYLCASSSEGGGTQYFGPGTRLLVL.

This clonotype was seen ten or more times. The chain links TRBV5-1 to TRBJ2-7; weak D call: TRBD2 (5 bases). The length of the CDR3 is 14 residues. Germline CDR1 is SGHRS and CDR2 is YFSETQ. Trimming removed 0 bases at V and 2 bases at J, with 9 bases between. This CDR3 reads CASSLEGLTYEQYF. CDR3 in DNA: TGCGCCAGCAGCTTGGAAGGACTGACCTACGAGCAGTACTTC.

Of note for this clonotype: This may arise from a read error, as a much more abundant clone is one base away. The chain couples TRBV2 to TRBJ1-5; 9 bases fit TRBD1. The CDR3 length is 13 residues. Germline V gene lookup returns CDR1 SNHLY and CDR2 FYNNEI. The CDR3, as DNA: TGTGCCAGCAGTGGGACAGGGGATCAGCCCCTGCATTTT. Residues: CASSGTGDQPLHF.

This clonotype appeared a few times. This chain joins TRBV13 and TRBJ2-7, with D possibly being TRBD2 (6 bases). The germline CDR1 and CDR2 sequences are PRHDT and FYEKMQ (reference sequence). The V and J ends lost 4 bases and 3 bases respectively, with 13 bases between them. There are 14 residues in the CDR3. CDR3 protein: CASSSWTEGYEQYF. CDR3 in DNA: TGTGCCAGCAGCTCTTGGACGGAGGGCTACGAGCAGTACTTC.

This clonotype was seen repeatedly, ten times or more. V is TRBV5-1 and J is TRBJ1-5; 9 bases are a match to TRBD1. Germline V gene data show CDR1 as SGHRS and CDR2 as YFSETQ. Unmatched junction bases numbered 12, after V lost 2 bases and J lost 0 bases. The CDR3 runs 19 residues. The CDR3 reads CASSLIRDRVWDSNQPQHF. The CDR3 coding sequence is TGCGCCAGCAGCTTAATCCGGGACAGGGTATGGGATAGCAATCAGCCCCAGCATTTT.